Below, 9 T cell receptor beta chains from the same sample are listed, as sequenced in a study of shared clonotypes between healthy human individuals. The protocol was immunoSEQ multiplex PCR, while the TCRdb copy is restricted to in-frame clones and leaves out a portion. The repertoire consists of about 1.1 million clones, with approximately 77% occurring once and the leading ten covering about 0.94%. The sample was memory CD4+ T cells from PBMCs. As to subset: CD45RA-negative fraction. The receptors here all came from a man younger than 35 in good health. Some clones in this sample may be carry-over from other donors' samples.

The chain carries TRBV19 and TRBJ2-7; 8 bases align to TRBD1. The CDR3 contains 14 residues. V lost 5 bases to trimming and J lost 4 bases; unmatched junction nucleotides: 7. Germline CDR1 reads LNHDA; CDR2 reads SQIVND (reference sequence). CDR3 in DNA: TGTGCCAGTAGTGCAGGGGGCGCAGGGTACGAGCAGTACTTC. Protein: CASSAGGAGYEQYF.

The chain uses TRBV19 and TRBJ2-3, with D uncertain. The CDR3 sequence is 14 residues long. V was trimmed by 8 bases and J by 0 bases, leaving 12 bases between them. CDR1 and CDR2 from the germline V gene are LNHDA and SQIVND (reference sequence). The CDR3 bases are TGTGCCAGTGGGAAGGGCGGTAGCACAGATACGCAGTATTTT. Translation gives CASGKGGSTDTQYF. The full variable domain, completed using reference TRBV19 and TRBJ2-3, is DGGITQSPKYLFRKEGQNVTLSCEQNLNHDAMYWYRQDPGQGLRLIYYSQIVNDFQKGDIAEGYSVSREKKESFPLTVTSAQKNPTAFYLCASGKGGSTDTQYFGPGTRLTVL.

The chain is built from TRBV10-3 and TRBJ2-3; tentative D call: TRBD2 (5 bases). Trimming removed 11 bases at V and 11 bases at J, with 23 bases between. Looked up from germline, CDR1 is ENHRY and CDR2 is SYGVKD. The CDR3 runs to 13 residues. The CDR3 protein is CAVQALGAGEQYF. DNA of the CDR3: TGTGCCGTCCAGGCCCTGGGAGCCGGGGAGCAGTATTTT.

This clone was recorded a few times. The rearrangement uses TRBV6-5 and TRBJ1-5, with D uncertain. This CDR3 has 14 amino acids. CDR1 is MNHEY and CDR2 is SVGAGI in the germline V gene. Trimming removed 3 bases at V and 2 bases at J, with 8 bases between. The CDR3 DNA follows: TGTGCCAGCAGTTATTCGGTCGGCAATCAGCCCCAGCATTTT. It translates to CASSYSVGNQPQHF.

The V gene is TRBV5-8, the J gene TRBJ1-5; D is undetermined. The CDR3 totals 14 residues. Trimming cost V 10 bases and J 5 bases, with 19 bases left between them. CDR1 is SGHTS, CDR2 YDEGEE, per germline. The CDR3 sequence: CAQTPEDGDQPQHF. In DNA form, the CDR3 reads TGTGCCCAAACGCCCGAGGACGGCGATCAGCCCCAGCATTTT.

Comments on this clone: The same CDR3 can be traced to other DNA sequences in this sample. This chain joins TRBV7-3 and TRBJ2-1, with TRBD2 matching 7 bases. After removal of 0 bases from V and 0 bases from J, the junction contained 2 bases not matched to a gene. CDR1 and CDR2 from the germline V gene are SGHTA and FQGTGA. The CDR3 is made up of 16 amino acids. Here the CDR3 reads CASSLTGGSSYNEQFF. The CDR3 region has the DNA TGTGCCAGCAGCTTAACCGGCGGGAGCTCCTACAATGAGCAGTTCTTC.

This clone was seen only a few times. Other DNA sequences within the sample encode an identical CDR3. The chain has TRBV5-1 and TRBJ2-7; weak D call: TRBD2 (6 bases). Germline CDR1 reads SGHRS; CDR2 reads YFSETQ. The CDR3 sequence is 15 residues long. V lost 3 bases and J lost 0, with 13 bases in between. In DNA form, the CDR3 reads TGCGCCAGCAGCTCAACGGGACTCCGCTCCTACGAGCAGTACTTC. This sequence encodes CASSSTGLRSYEQYF.

The chain is built from TRBV5-1 and TRBJ2-2; D possibly matches TRBD1 or TRBD2 (6 bases each). The CDR3 contains 15 residues. Looked up from germline, CDR1 is SGHRS and CDR2 is YFSETQ. V was clipped by 4 bases and J by 4 bases, with 14 bases between them. CDR3 amino acids: CASSATSGATGELFF. Written as DNA, the CDR3 is TGCGCCAGCAGCGCTACCTCGGGGGCCACCGGGGAGCTGTTTTTT.

This sequence joins TRBV29-1 and TRBJ1-1, with TRBD1 as a possible D gene (6 bases). The CDR3 sequence is 12 residues long. Looked up from germline, CDR1 is SQVTM and CDR2 is ANQGSEA. V was pared by 6 bases and J by 3 bases, with 11 bases between. The CDR3 DNA is TGCAGCGTGAGGGGGGCACACACTGAAGCTTTCTTT. This sequence encodes CSVRGAHTEAFF.